This T cell receptor beta chain appears in the sequencing data of a study of cytomegalovirus exposure and HLA in healthy donors. General study points: Reported performance of the classifier showed diagnosis of cytomegalovirus status with high specificity and sensitivity. A later analysis reportedly identified an Asian-associated ancestry cluster as carrying fewer N-insertions than the roughly 600-donor mean. A later analysis found that most CMV-associated TCR beta chains appeared HLA-restricted. A link between a missense DCLRE1C variant and TCR beta V- and J-gene trimming emerged from a later analysis.

Concerning this clone: What it binds is unknown.

The J segment lost 4 bases and the V segment lost 4 bases, leaving 7 bases of the junction unmatched. Looked up from germline, CDR1 is LGHNA and CDR2 is YSLEER. The CDR3 covers 16 residues. Primers: 60 Vbeta forward and 13 Jbeta reverse. Clones were sequenced by immunoSEQ multiplex PCR, and TCRdb holds only the in-frame ones, with some missing. Of 110,000 or so clones in the sample, about 70% were seen once. The chain recombines TRBV4-3 with TRBJ2-6; TRBD1 agrees at 7 bases. Input material: PBMCs. The TCR originated in a man aged 25-45 years in good health and CMV-seronegative. The CDR3 sequence: CASSRETGTGANVLTF. The CDR3 DNA reads TGCGCCAGCAGCCGAGAGACAGGGACAGGGGCCAACGTCCTGACTTTC.